This TCR beta chain derives from a study of Graves' ophthalmopathy and Graves' hyperthyroidism. Looked up from germline, CDR1 is SNHLY and CDR2 is FYNNEI. V gave up 6 bases and J gave up 4 bases, with 15 bases separating them. The CDR3 loop spans 14 amino acids. RNA transcripts yielded amplified TCR beta CDR3 regions. Second-round multiplex PCR came after a first-round RT-PCR that employed HTBI primers. MiXCR was run by TCRdb on the multiplex PCR reads, yielding one entry per CDR3 protein. This table holds 650,000 to 900,000 distinct CDR3 sequences, 40% found once. This clonotype was seen only a few times.

The receptor comes from an adult man with Graves' ophthalmopathy. The sample consisted of peripheral blood. The chain combines TRBV2 with TRBJ1-2, with D possibly matching TRBD1 (5 bases). The CDR3 protein is CASSKDRTPYGYTF. The CDR3 DNA reads TGTGCCAGCAGCAAAGACAGAACACCCTATGGCTACACCTTC. Supplemented by reference TRBV2 and TRBJ1-2, the full variable domain reads EPEVTQTPSHQVTQMGQEVILRCVPISNHLYFYWYRQILGQKVEFLVSFYNNEISEKSEIFDDQFSVERPDGSNFTLKIRSTKLEDSAMYFCASSKDRTPYGYTFGSGTRLTVV.